The 21 T cell receptor beta chains presented below share a single source sample, sequenced in a study of OX40 agonist ivuxolimab in advanced cancers. Sequenced by immunoSEQ multiplex PCR; TCRdb stores in-frame clones only, minus some. This sample has 70,000 or so clones, with 90% to 95% found just once. This sample comprised CD4+ or CD8+ T cells sorted from blood, obtained in a trial of the OX40 agonist ivuxolimab. Receptors originate from an adult with an advanced solid tumor such as melanoma, head and neck, liver or kidney cancer.

This chain joins TRBV10-3 and TRBJ1-4; D is perhaps TRBD1 (5 bases). The germline CDR1 and CDR2 sequences are ENHRY and SYGVKD. The V end lost 0 bases, the J end lost 3 bases, and 11 bases lay between the germline ends. This CDR3 has 16 amino acids. The chain's CDR3 is CAISESGGAANEKLFF. The CDR3 DNA follows: TGTGCCATCAGTGAGTCGGGCGGGGCGGCTAATGAAAAACTGTTTTTT.

The rearrangement joins TRBV29-1 to TRBJ2-1; 8 bases are a match to TRBD2. The CDR3 length is 16 residues. The germline V gene has CDR1 SQVTM and CDR2 ANQGSEA. V dropped 6 bases and J dropped 6; count of bases not matched to a gene: 16. This CDR3 reads CSVLNPAGGGSNEQFF. Here the CDR3 DNA reads TGCAGCGTCCTCAACCCGGCGGGCGGGGGGAGCAATGAGCAGTTCTTC.

V is TRBV25-1 and J is TRBJ2-7; D ambiguous. The CDR3 consists of 13 residues. The V and J ends lost 4 bases and 0 bases respectively, with 7 bases between them. Germline V lookup: CDR1 MGHDK, CDR2 SYGVNS. CDR3 sequence: CASSVTASYEQYF. The CDR3 DNA reads as TGTGCCAGCAGTGTCACCGCCTCCTACGAGCAGTACTTC.

The V gene is TRBV11-2, the J gene TRBJ2-7; D not certain. Per the germline V gene, CDR1 is SGHAT and CDR2 is FQNNGV. The ends were cut back, 1 base at V and 7 bases at J, with 5 bases in the middle. The CDR3 is made up of 11 amino acids. The CDR3 DNA is TGTGCCAGCAGCTTAGTACGGGAGCAGTACTTC. It yields the protein CASSLVREQYF.

This chain joins TRBV19 and TRBJ2-1, with 7 positions matching TRBD1. From germline, CDR1 is LNHDA and CDR2 SQIVND (reference sequence). CDR3 size: 15 residues. With 5 bases clipped from V and 1 base from J, the junction kept 5 bases outside the gene matches. CDR3 residues: CASSWSGGSYNEQFF. CDR3 DNA sequence: TGTGCCAGTAGTTGGTCAGGGGGTTCCTACAATGAGCAGTTCTTC.

The chain has TRBV27 and TRBJ2-1, with TRBD2 matching over 11 bases. The length of the CDR3 is 14 residues. V shed 6 bases and J 8 bases; nucleotides not matched to a gene: 6. Germline values: CDR1 MNHEY, CDR2 SMNVEV (reference sequence). CDR3 nucleotide sequence: TGTGCCAGCAGGGGACTAGCGGCCTTGGATGAGCAGTTCTTC. The encoded protein is CASRGLAALDEQFF.

This rearrangement joins TRBV27 to TRBJ2-1; D remains ambiguous. Germline-derived CDR1 and CDR2 are MNHEY and SMNVEV (reference sequence). Trimming cost V 6 bases and J 3 bases, with 18 bases left between them. The CDR3 totals 16 residues. The CDR3 DNA sequence: TGTGCCAGCAGGGCTGCAGTCGTCGGAGACTACAATGAGCAGTTCTTC. Translation gives CASRAAVVGDYNEQFF.

This clone turned up a few times. CDR3 residues: CASSLLGGQQFF. The CDR3 region has the DNA TGTGCCAGCAGTTTATTGGGGGGTCAGCAGTTCTTC. V is TRBV27 and J is TRBJ2-1; D may be TRBD2 (6 bases). V lost 1 base and J 11 bases, leaving 9 bases between the germline ends. This CDR3 contains 12 residues. Looked up from germline, CDR1 is MNHEY and CDR2 is SMNVEV (reference sequence).

This clone counts as medium-sized (0.01 to 0.1%). The chain uses TRBV2 and TRBJ2-4; D remains unclear. Trimming removed 8 bases from V and 1 base from J, with 21 bases in between. This CDR3 contains 17 residues. Germline lookup yields CDR1 SNHLY and CDR2 FYNNEI. CDR3 region: CASLDSLQMGAKNIQYF. DNA of the CDR3: TGTGCCAGCCTGGATAGTCTGCAGATGGGGGCCAAAAACATTCAGTACTTC.

A few counts support this clone. The rearrangement uses TRBV29-1 and TRBJ2-7, with D perhaps being TRBD1 or TRBD2 (5 bases each). There are 16 residues in the CDR3. Germline V gives CDR1 SQVTM, CDR2 ANQGSEA. Trimming pared 1 base from V and 1 base from J, leaving 17 bases between. The CDR3: CSVEGVPGRGSYEQYF. DNA for the CDR3: TGCAGCGTTGAAGGTGTTCCGGGACGGGGATCCTACGAGCAGTACTTC.

This sequence joins TRBV4-1 and TRBJ2-7; TRBD2 aligns across 8 bases. Germline V gene data show CDR1 as MGHRA and CDR2 as YSYEKL. CDR3 length: 16 residues. Trimming removed 4 bases from V and 3 bases from J; junction bases left unmatched: 11. The CDR3: CASSPVRGGAGYEQYF. The CDR3 DNA is TGCGCCAGCAGCCCAGTACGGGGGGGTGCGGGCTACGAGCAGTACTTC.

The chain combines TRBV4-3 with TRBJ2-7; a possible D gene is TRBD1 (5 bases). The CDR3 runs to 15 residues. Germline assignment: CDR1 LGHNA and CDR2 YSLEER. With 0 bases removed from V and 3 bases from J, the gap between germline ends came to 12 bases. The CDR3 region is CASSQDRGRVYEQYF. The CDR3 nucleotides read TGCGCCAGCAGCCAAGACCGAGGCAGGGTCTACGAGCAGTACTTC.

This chain links TRBV27 with TRBJ2-7, with TRBD1 identical over 7 bases. V dropped 8 bases and J dropped 3; count of bases not matched to a gene: 19. Germline V gene sequence: CDR1 MNHEY, CDR2 SMNVEV (reference sequence). The CDR3 is 17 amino acids. The chain's CDR3 is CASAMGGVRGLVYEQYF. The CDR3 nucleotides read TGTGCCAGCGCCATGGGTGGGGTTAGGGGGCTTGTCTACGAGCAGTACTTC.

This clone was recorded once. This chain uses TRBV13 with TRBJ2-1, with 10 positions matching TRBD2. Germline values: CDR1 PRHDT, CDR2 FYEKMQ (reference sequence). The CDR3 consists of 17 residues. V lost 4 bases and J lost 7; bases outside the gene matches: 13. This CDR3 is CASSSTWASGGNNEQFF. The CDR3 nucleotides are TGTGCCAGCAGCTCTACCTGGGCTAGCGGGGGAAATAATGAGCAGTTCTTC.

This clone was picked up a small number of times. The V gene is TRBV16, the J gene TRBJ2-7; tentative D call: TRBD1 (5 bases). Germline V gene lookup returns CDR1 KGHSY and CDR2 FQNENV. The CDR3 runs to 13 residues. V lost 1 base, J lost 5 bases, and 9 bases lay in between. The CDR3 nucleotides are TGTGCCAGCAGCCAATACAGGATCCACGAGCAGTACTTC. Translated: CASSQYRIHEQYF.

This rearrangement joins TRBV9 to TRBJ2-2; TRBD2 aligns across 10 bases. From germline, CDR1 is SGDLS and CDR2 YYNGEE. The CDR3 contains 17 residues. V lost 4 bases, J lost 6 bases, and 12 bases stayed unmatched. As DNA, the CDR3 is TGTGCCAGCAGCCCTAGTGCTAGCGGGGGTATCGCCGGGGAGCTGTTTTTT. Protein product: CASSPSASGGIAGELFF.

This clone appeared once. This chain links TRBV6-1 with TRBJ2-4, with 8 bases lining up with TRBD1. The CDR3 length is 16 residues. J lost 3 bases, V lost 1 base, and 5 bases had no gene match. The V gene's germline CDR1 is MNHNS and CDR2 SASEGT. The CDR3 is CASSEVRGRVKNIQYF. The CDR3 DNA reads as TGTGCCAGCAGTGAAGTCAGGGGGCGCGTCAAAAACATTCAGTACTTC.

The gene calls are TRBV27 and TRBJ1-1; D gene ambiguous. Germline V lookup: CDR1 MNHEY, CDR2 SMNVEV (reference sequence). This CDR3 comprises 15 residues. The V gene lost 2 bases and the J gene lost 1 base, with 11 bases spanning the gap. CDR3 amino acids: CASSLILGWNTEAFF. In DNA, the CDR3 is TGTGCCAGCAGTTTAATCTTGGGGTGGAACACTGAAGCTTTCTTT.

This chain links TRBV16 with TRBJ1-4; D call uncertain. The CDR3 covers 14 residues. Germline values: CDR1 KGHSY, CDR2 FQNENV. Trimming pared 3 bases from V and 5 bases from J, leaving 10 bases between. CDR3 DNA sequence: TGTGCCAGCAGCCACGTTACGGGGAATGAAAAACTGTTTTTT. This encodes CASSHVTGNEKLFF.

The V and J genes are TRBV7-8 and TRBJ2-2, with D maybe TRBD1 (6 bases). CDR1 and CDR2 (germline): SGHVS, FQNEAQ. The CDR3 spans 16 residues. The V end lost 1 base, the J end lost 7 bases, and 16 bases lay between the germline ends. The chain's CDR3 is CASSLVLAGVVGELFF. In DNA, the CDR3 is TGTGCCAGCAGCTTAGTCCTAGCAGGGGTAGTCGGGGAGCTGTTTTTT.

The J gene is TRBJ2-7, the V gene TRBV19; 8 nucleotides agree with TRBD1. This CDR3 is built from 14 residues. V lost 3 bases, J lost 4 bases, and 5 bases stayed unmatched. The V gene's germline CDR1 is LNHDA and CDR2 SQIVND (reference sequence). CDR3 sequence (DNA): TGTGCCAGTAGTATCGGCAGGGGGCTATACGAGCAGTACTTC. It is translated as CASSIGRGLYEQYF.